This T cell receptor (beta chain) comes out of a study of beta chain features in type 1 diabetes. For this clone: Antigen specificity is unknown.

Study-level results: Shorter TCRB CDR3s, moderately but significantly so, marked every one of the four CD4+ subsets in Type 1 diabetes patients.

Per germline, CDR1 KGHSH and CDR2 LQKENI. V gave up 0 bases and J gave up 7 bases, with 12 bases separating them. The CDR3 is 14 residues long. The whole isolated RNA underwent reverse transcription, so sequencing captured expressed TCRB transcripts. The protocol was immunoSEQ multiplex PCR, while the TCRdb copy is restricted to in-frame clones and leaves out a portion. This sample has approximately 270,000 clones, with roughly an eighth found just once. This TCR was recovered from a man aged 30 to 45 with type 1 diabetes. The V gene is TRBV18, the J gene TRBJ2-5; D is unresolved. Source material: naive CD4+ T cells from blood. The CDR3 protein is CASSPPSQTGTQYF. CDR3 in DNA: TGTGCCAGCTCACCACCGTCCCAAACGGGGACCCAGTACTTC.